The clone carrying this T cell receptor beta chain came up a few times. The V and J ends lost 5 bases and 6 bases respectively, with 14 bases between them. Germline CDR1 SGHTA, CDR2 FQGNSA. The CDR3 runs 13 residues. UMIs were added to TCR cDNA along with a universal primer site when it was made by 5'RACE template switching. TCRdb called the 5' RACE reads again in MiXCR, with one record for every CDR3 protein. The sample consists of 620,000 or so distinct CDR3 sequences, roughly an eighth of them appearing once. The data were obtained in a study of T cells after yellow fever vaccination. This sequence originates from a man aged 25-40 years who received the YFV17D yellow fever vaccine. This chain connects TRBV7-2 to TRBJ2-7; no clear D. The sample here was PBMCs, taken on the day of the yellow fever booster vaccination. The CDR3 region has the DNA TGTGCCAGCAGCCTGCTGCTGGGCGCCGAGCAGTACTTC. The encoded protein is CASSLLLGAEQYF.